This T cell receptor (beta chain) emerged from a study of blood T cell repertoires in COVID-19. Data came from immunoSEQ multiplex PCR; TCRdb stores just in-frame clones and leaves some out. The table lists roughly 300,000 clones, about 82% of them singletons, with around 1.5% in the top ten. This clone is a singleton in its sample. With V trimmed by 0 bases and J by 4 bases, 3 bases remained unmatched. This CDR3 is 14 amino acids long. CDR1 SGHTS and CDR2 YDEGEE come from the germline V gene. The chain is built from TRBV5-8 and TRBJ2-7; 8 bases align to TRBD2. This receptor was identified in a woman between 50 and 59 years old with acute or convalescent COVID-19. Sequenced material: peripheral blood. The CDR3 region has the DNA TGTGCCAGCAGCTTGGCGGGAGGGCTGTACGAGCAGTACTTC. Its translation: CASSLAGGLYEQYF.